This TCR beta chain emerged from a study of blood T cell repertoires in COVID-19. In its sample, this clone was seen a few times. The CDR3 runs 14 residues. Looked up from germline, CDR1 is SGHTA and CDR2 is FQGNSA. V was pared by 3 bases and J by 5 bases, with 13 bases between. Sequencing was performed with immunoSEQ multiplex PCR; in TCRdb, only in-frame clones are kept and a portion is missing. The top ten clones hold 61% of a sample with approximately 45,000 clones, about 70% of them seen once. This TCR was sampled from a man aged 80 or over with acute or convalescent COVID-19. The V gene is TRBV7-2, the J gene TRBJ2-5; a weak D match, TRBD2 (6 bases). Sequencing was performed on peripheral blood. CDR3 sequence reads: CASSLASVGETQYF. The DNA for the CDR3 is TGTGCCAGCAGCTTGGCTAGCGTGGGGGAGACCCAGTACTTC.